The 31 T cell receptor beta chains in this list originate from one sample, sequenced in a study of identical twins. MiXCR, run by TCRdb on the 5' RACE reads, gives a single entry per CDR3 protein. The sample lists 150,000 or so distinct CDR3 sequences; roughly 3.2% were seen once. Sequenced: memory T cells sorted from blood. The receptors originated from a man younger than 35 in good health.

This clonotype was recorded at least ten times. The V gene is TRBV4-3, the J gene TRBJ2-7; a possible D gene is TRBD2 (6 bases). Germline V gives CDR1 LGHNA, CDR2 YSLEER. Trimming cost V 1 base and J 3 bases, with 13 bases left between them. The CDR3 is 15 residues long. The CDR3 sequence is CASSQAKGRHYEQYF. The CDR3 coding sequence is TGCGCCAGCAGCCAAGCAAAGGGGAGGCACTACGAGCAGTACTTC.

This clonotype came up many times. The J gene is TRBJ2-7, the V gene TRBV6-2 or TRBV6-3; 12 positions agree with TRBD2. Germline trimming cut 10 bases from V and 4 bases from J; bases unmatched to any gene: 8. The germline gives CDR1 MNHEY, CDR2 SVGEGT. The CDR3 has 14 residues. Here the CDR3 reads CAIQPGLAGYEQYF. The CDR3 region has the DNA TGTGCCATCCAACCGGGACTAGCGGGTTACGAGCAGTACTTC.

This clonotype was recorded many times. J is TRBJ2-1 and V is TRBV3-1; D unresolved. The germline V and J ends were trimmed by 4 bases and 6 bases, with 7 bases remaining between them. The length of the CDR3 is 12 residues. Germline assignment: CDR1 LGHDT and CDR2 YNNKEL (reference sequence). In nucleotides, the CDR3 is TGTGCCAGCAGCCCCGGCATCAATGAGCAGTTCTTC. It encodes CASSPGINEQFF.

In its sample, this clonotype was seen many times. The chain carries TRBV20-1 and TRBJ1-4; no definite D call. Trimming stripped 3 bases from V and 0 bases from J, with 11 bases between. The length of the CDR3 is 15 residues. Germline values: CDR1 DFQATT, CDR2 SNEGSKA (reference sequence). The CDR3 loop reads CSASGGSSTNEKLFF. DNA for the CDR3: TGCAGTGCTAGTGGTGGGTCGTCAACTAATGAAAAACTGTTTTTT.

The table lists this clonotype with many counts. J is TRBJ1-2 and V is TRBV5-6; the D gene is possibly TRBD1 (6 bases). The V end lost 4 bases, the J end lost 2 bases, and 9 bases lay between the germline ends. The CDR3 length is 13 residues. Germline-derived CDR1 and CDR2 are SGHDT and YYEEEE. In DNA, the CDR3 is TGTGCCAGCAGCCAAGGGGGAAACTATGGCTACACCTTC. It yields the protein CASSQGGNYGYTF.

The table lists this clonotype with many counts. This chain uses TRBV7-2 with TRBJ1-2; D may be TRBD1 (6 bases). CDR1 is SGHTA and CDR2 is FQGNSA in the germline V gene. V gave up 6 bases and J gave up 8 bases, with 16 bases separating them. The CDR3 runs 13 residues. The CDR3 protein is CASRRTEVGGYTF. CDR3 DNA: TGTGCCAGCAGGCGGACAGAGGTCGGAGGCTACACCTTC. Supplemented by reference TRBV7-2 and TRBJ1-2, the full variable domain reads GAGVSQSPSNKVTEKGKDVELRCDPISGHTALYWYRQSLGQGLEFLIYFQGNSAPDKSGLPSDRFSAERTGGSVSTLTIQRTQQEDSAVYLCASRRTEVGGYTFGSGTRLTVV.

This clonotype was detected ten times or more. The gene calls are TRBV24-1 and TRBJ2-3, with D perhaps matching TRBD1 (6 bases). Per germline, CDR1 KGHDR and CDR2 SFDVKD. CDR3 size: 18 residues. The V gene lost 0 bases and the J gene lost 2 bases, with 17 bases spanning the gap. The CDR3 is CATSDLKGSRGLTDTQYF. In DNA, the CDR3 is TGTGCCACCAGTGATTTGAAGGGGTCCAGGGGTCTCACAGATACGCAGTATTTT.

This clonotype was detected ten times or more. The gene calls are TRBV20-1 and TRBJ1-1; perhaps TRBD1 as D (5 bases). The CDR3 contains 14 residues. Trimming pared 1 base from V and 1 base from J, leaving 10 bases between. Germline CDR1 is DFQATT and CDR2 is SNEGSKA (reference sequence). CDR3 nucleotide sequence: TGCAGTGCTAGAGCGGGGGGAGGGAACACTGAAGCTTTCTTT. It yields the protein CSARAGGGNTEAFF.

This clonotype occurred many times. The CDR3 DNA follows: TGTGCCAGCAGCCCCGCCTTGGGGCAAGAGACCCAGTACTTC. Its protein is CASSPALGQETQYF. The chain uses TRBV7-7 and TRBJ2-5, with unresolved D. Germline-derived CDR1 and CDR2 are SSHAT and FNYEAQ (reference sequence). CDR3 length equals 14 residues. Between the trimmed V and J ends, which lost 5 bases and 2 bases, there was a span of 12 bases.

This clonotype appeared many times. The genes are TRBV25-1 and TRBJ2-1; 9 nucleotides match TRBD1. Trimming took 4 bases from V and 12 from J; bases not matched to a gene: 7. This CDR3 is built from 13 residues. CDR1 is MGHDK, CDR2 SYGVNS, per germline. CDR3 sequence reads: CASSVVTGGRQFF. CDR3 in DNA: TGTGCCAGCAGTGTGGTGACAGGGGGGCGGCAGTTCTTC. Drawing the rest from reference TRBV25-1 and TRBJ2-1, the complete variable domain is EADIYQTPRYLVIGTGKKITLECSQTMGHDKMYWYQQDPGMELHLIHYSYGVNSTEKGDLSSESTVSRIRTEHFPLTLESARPSHTSQYLCASSVVTGGRQFFGPGTRLTVL.

The chain employs TRBV5-1 and TRBJ2-4; 11 bases fit TRBD2. The V gene end was trimmed by 3 bases and the J gene end by 0 bases; junction bases not matched to a gene: 2. Per germline, CDR1 SGHRS and CDR2 YFSETQ. The CDR3 contains 16 residues. This chain's CDR3 is CASSYGTSGAKNIQYF. The CDR3 nucleotides read TGCGCCAGCAGCTACGGGACTAGCGGAGCCAAAAACATTCAGTACTTC.

The V gene is TRBV3-1, the J gene TRBJ2-6; no reliable D call. Trimming cost V 7 bases and J 1 base, with 5 bases left between them. There are 13 residues in the CDR3. Looked up from germline, CDR1 is LGHDT and CDR2 is YNNKEL (reference sequence). The CDR3: CASKGSGANVLTF. The CDR3 DNA follows: TGTGCCAGCAAAGGTTCTGGGGCCAACGTCCTGACTTTC.

This clonotype appeared many times. The chain couples TRBV11-2 to TRBJ1-4, with D unresolved. CDR3 size: 15 residues. V was cut by 0 bases and J by 8 bases, with 13 bases left in between. Germline-derived CDR1 and CDR2 are SGHAT and FQNNGV. Here the CDR3 reads CASSLDRAGQEKLFF. CDR3 DNA: TGTGCCAGCAGCTTAGACCGTGCGGGTCAAGAAAAACTGTTTTTT.

The sample holds many counts of this clonotype. The chain recombines TRBV6-2 or TRBV6-3 with TRBJ1-2; tentative D call: TRBD1 (6 bases). This CDR3 spans 13 amino acids. Germline CDR1 is MNHEY and CDR2 is SVGEGT. The germline V and J ends were trimmed by 4 bases and 4 bases, with 10 bases remaining between them. The CDR3 DNA reads TGTGCCAGCAGTTCAGGGGCCACCTATGGCTACACCTTC. Protein sequence: CASSSGATYGYTF.

V is TRBV30 and J is TRBJ1-4; 7 bases line up with TRBD1. The CDR3 runs 15 residues. Unmatched junction bases numbered 10, after V lost 2 bases and J lost 7 bases. Germline assignment: CDR1 GTSNPN and CDR2 SVGIG (reference sequence). The CDR3 coding sequence is TGTGCCTGGAGTTCCACAGGGGCTTGGGGTGAAAAACTGTTTTTT. Translation: CAWSSTGAWGEKLFF. Supplemented by reference TRBV30 and TRBJ1-4, the full variable domain reads SQTIHQWPATLVQPVGSPLSLECTVEGTSNPNLYWYRQAAGRGLQLLFYSVGIGQISSEVPQNLSASRPQDRQFILSSKKLLLSDSGFYLCAWSSTGAWGEKLFFGSGTQLSVL.

This clonotype was counted ten times or more. J is TRBJ2-1 and V is TRBV7-9, with 7 bases matching TRBD1. The CDR3 is 14 residues long. The V gene's germline CDR1 is SEHNR and CDR2 FQNEAQ (reference sequence). J gave up 3 bases and V 4 bases, and 3 bases lay outside the gene matches. The CDR3 is CASSSWTGYNEQFF. The CDR3, as DNA: TGTGCCAGCAGCTCATGGACAGGCTACAATGAGCAGTTCTTC.

This clonotype was counted ten times or more. The chain links TRBV12-3 or TRBV12-4 to TRBJ2-5; no firm D call. V dropped 3 bases and J dropped 11 bases, with 10 bases sitting between them. The CDR3 covers 11 residues. The CDR3 here is CASSFQLIQYF. DNA for the CDR3: TGTGCCAGCAGTTTTCAACTTATACAGTACTTC.

On this clonotype: This may be a read error: a much more frequent sequence differs by one nucleotide. The conserved phenylalanine or tryptophan normally closing the CDR3 is absent here, so this likely arose from a read error. The chain couples TRBV7-8 to TRBJ1-2, with a possible D match to TRBD1 (5 bases). The CDR3 totals 13 residues. Germline assignment: CDR1 SGHVS and CDR2 FQNEAQ. V was clipped by 4 bases and J by 2 bases, with 8 bases between them. In nucleotides, the CDR3 is TGTGCCAGCAGCTCGGGACCGAACTATGGCTACACCTGC. This codes for CASSSGPNYGYTC.

The V gene is TRBV7-6, the J gene TRBJ2-1; 11 bases are a match to TRBD2. The V and J ends lost 1 base and 4 bases, in that order; junction bases with no gene match: 6. The CDR3 spans 17 residues. Looked up from germline, CDR1 is SGHVS and CDR2 is FNYEAQ. DNA of the CDR3: TGTGCCAGCAGCTTAGATTTGGGGACTAGCGGATACAATGAGCAGTTCTTC. The encoded protein is CASSLDLGTSGYNEQFF. Full variable domain (remainder filled in from reference TRBV7-6 and TRBJ2-1): GAGVSQSPRYKVTKRGQDVALRCDPISGHVSLYWYRQALGQGPEFLTYFNYEAQQDKSGLPNDRFSAERPEGSISTLTIQRTEQRDSAMYRCASSLDLGTSGYNEQFFGPGTRLTVL.

This clonotype was detected ten times or more. The chain carries TRBV6-5 and TRBJ2-7, with unresolved D. CDR3 size: 8 residues. The V gene lost 8 bases and the J gene lost 5 bases, with 1 base spanning the gap. The germline CDR1 and CDR2 sequences are MNHEY and SVGAGI. The CDR3 DNA reads TGTGCCAGCGACGAGCAGTACGTC. Encoded protein: CASDEQYV.

This clonotype was detected many times. CDR3 in amino acids: CSASLIAPWGNTEAFF. The CDR3 DNA reads TGCAGTGCTAGTTTAATCGCCCCATGGGGGAACACTGAAGCTTTCTTT. This chain links TRBV20-1 with TRBJ1-1; D not resolved. The germline V gene has CDR1 DFQATT and CDR2 SNEGSKA (reference sequence). This CDR3 spans 16 amino acids. Trimming removed 3 bases from V and 1 base from J, with 18 bases in between.

This clonotype is a singleton in its sample. V usage is TRBV10-3 and J usage is TRBJ1-3; D is unresolved. The CDR3 runs 15 residues. The germline gives CDR1 ENHRY, CDR2 SYGVKD. Trimming pared 2 bases from V and 3 bases from J, leaving 11 bases between. CDR3 protein: CAISELGGHGNTIYF. Here the CDR3 DNA reads TGTGCCATCAGTGAGCTGGGCGGCCATGGAAACACCATATATTTT.

The table lists this clonotype with many counts. The rearrangement links TRBV29-1 to TRBJ2-1; the D gene is possibly TRBD2 (6 bases). V dropped 5 bases and J dropped 3 bases, with 14 bases sitting between them. Germline CDR1 reads SQVTM; CDR2 reads ANQGSEA. The length of the CDR3 is 14 residues. For the CDR3, the DNA is TGCAGCGTTTGTCTAGCGCAATACTACAATGAGCAGTTCTTC. Amino acid sequence: CSVCLAQYYNEQFF.

This clonotype occurred many times. The rearrangement uses TRBV10-2 and TRBJ1-2; D is perhaps TRBD1 (6 bases). Germline V lookup: CDR1 WSHSY, CDR2 SAAADI. The CDR3 loop spans 16 amino acids. V lost 3 bases and J 2 bases, leaving 16 bases between the germline ends. The CDR3 DNA reads as TGCGCCAGCAGTGATACAGGGATGAATATCAACTATGGCTACACCTTC. It encodes CASSDTGMNINYGYTF.

This clonotype was counted ten times or more. The rearrangement uses TRBV15 and TRBJ2-7; no firm D call. Germline loops: CDR1 LNHNV, CDR2 YYDKDF (reference sequence). Trimming removed 4 bases at V and 6 bases at J, with 13 bases between. The CDR3 consists of 13 residues. CDR3 sequence reads: CATSIGSSSEQYF. CDR3 bases: TGTGCCACCAGCATAGGTTCGAGTTCCGAGCAGTACTTC. The full variable domain, completed using reference TRBV15 and TRBJ2-7, is DAMVIQNPRYQVTQFGKPVTLSCSQTLNHNVMYWYQQKSSQAPKLLFHYYDKDFNNEADTPDNFQSRRPNTSFCFLDIRSPGLGDTAMYLCATSIGSSSEQYFGPGTRLTVT.

There are many counts of this clonotype. The V call is TRBV5-1, the J call TRBJ1-2; maybe TRBD1 (6 bases). The CDR3 runs 15 residues. The germline gives CDR1 SGHRS, CDR2 YFSETQ. V was cut by 0 bases and J by 8 bases, with 17 bases left in between. CDR3 in DNA: TGCGCCAGCAGCTTGGGGGACCGCGGGGGCGCGGGCTACACCTTC. It codes for CASSLGDRGGAGYTF.

This clonotype was seen at least ten times. The genes are TRBV6-5 and TRBJ1-5; D is possibly TRBD1 (6 bases). The germline CDR1 and CDR2 sequences are MNHEY and SVGAGI. CDR3 length equals 15 residues. V lost 4 bases, J lost 1 base, and 11 bases lay in between. CDR3 protein: CASSLVGASNQPQHF. CDR3 DNA sequence: TGTGCCAGCAGTTTGGTGGGGGCCAGCAATCAGCCCCAGCATTTT.

Many counts were recorded for this clonotype. The CDR3 is CASRGGTVKETQYF. CDR3 DNA sequence: TGTGCCAGCAGGGGTGGGACAGTAAAAGAGACCCAGTACTTC. The V and J genes are TRBV27 and TRBJ2-5; 7 bases match TRBD1. Germline V gene data show CDR1 as MNHEY and CDR2 as SMNVEV (reference sequence). The trim removed 6 bases at V and 3 bases at J, leaving 7 bases unmatched. The length of the CDR3 is 14 residues.

This clonotype showed up many times. The gene calls are TRBV7-2 and TRBJ2-7, with D possibly being TRBD1 or TRBD2 (5 bases each). Trimming shortened V by 5 bases and J by 7 bases, and 18 bases separated the two germline ends. This CDR3 comprises 14 residues. Germline values: CDR1 SGHTA, CDR2 FQGNSA. This CDR3 reads CASSLDTREGEQYF. In DNA, the CDR3 is TGTGCCAGCAGCCTGGACACCCGGGAAGGGGAGCAGTACTTC.

For the CDR3, the DNA is TGTGCCAGCAGCTTTCCACAAGAGACCCAGTACTTC. The encoded protein is CASSFPQETQYF. The V call is TRBV7-2, the J call TRBJ2-5, with unresolved D. Between the trimmed V and J ends, which lost 3 bases and 2 bases, there was a span of 4 bases. The CDR3 is 12 amino acids. Germline V lookup: CDR1 SGHTA, CDR2 FQGNSA.

There are a few counts of this clonotype. At one end the junction does not follow the germline gene, possibly because of a read error. This chain links TRBV6-2 or TRBV6-3 with TRBJ2-7; D could derive from TRBD1 or TRBD2 (5 bases each). The CDR3 runs 15 residues. In germline, CDR1 is MNHEY, CDR2 SVGEGT. Here the CDR3 reads CASRPRGGYSYEQYF. The CDR3 nucleotides are TGTGCTAGCAGACCCCGTGGGGGTTACTCCTACGAGCAGTACTTC.